Shown below are 26 T cell receptor beta chains from a single sample sequenced in a study of CD8+CD57+ T cells in acquired aplastic anemia. Genomic DNA acted as the template from which TCR beta VDJ combination and CDR3 sequence profiling were carried out. TCRdb fed the reads into MiXCR, producing one record per CDR3 protein. The sample has 180,000 or so distinct CDR3 sequences, 40% to 55% seen once. Sequencing used sorted CD4+, CD8+, or CD8+CD57+ T cells (not recorded which) from PBMCs. These receptors were obtained from a human donor in good health.

There are many counts of this clonotype. The chain couples TRBV6-1 to TRBJ1-6; possible D gene TRBD1, 5 bases. V shed 8 bases and J shed 5 bases, with 16 bases lying between them. CDR1 and CDR2 from the germline V gene are MNHNS and SASEGT. The CDR3 consists of 15 residues. The CDR3 DNA reads as TGTGCCAGCGGGCGCGGGGGTGACAATAATTCACCCCTCCACTTT. This translates into CASGRGGDNNSPLHF.

In this sample, this clonotype turned up many times. The chain recombines TRBV6-1 with TRBJ2-3, with D unresolved. V lost 5 bases, J lost 3 bases, and 3 bases lay in between. The germline gives CDR1 MNHNS, CDR2 SASEGT. This CDR3 comprises 11 residues. CDR3 coding DNA: TGTGCCAGCAGTCGAACAGATACGCAGTATTTT. It yields the protein CASSRTDTQYF.

V and J are TRBV2 and TRBJ1-3; D gene ambiguous. The V end was cut by 5 bases, the J end by 5 bases, with 13 bases between. This CDR3 has 14 amino acids. Germline-derived CDR1 and CDR2 are SNHLY and FYNNEI. The CDR3, as DNA: TGTGCCAGCAGTTCCTTAACGGGCCGAAACACCATATATTTT. Protein product: CASSSLTGRNTIYF. Filled out from reference TRBV2 and TRBJ1-3, the complete variable domain reads EPEVTQTPSHQVTQMGQEVILRCVPISNHLYFYWYRQILGQKVEFLVSFYNNEISEKSEIFDDQFSVERPDGSNFTLKIRSTKLEDSAMYFCASSSLTGRNTIYFGEGSWLTVV.

This clonotype occurred many times. CDR3 nucleotides: TGCAGCGCTCCGAATGAGGACAGGGGCCTCACAGATACGCAGTATTTT. This codes for CSAPNEDRGLTDTQYF. The rearrangement joins TRBV29-1 to TRBJ2-3, with TRBD1 matching over 9 bases. The ends lost 7 bases at V and 2 bases at J; junction bases unmatched: 13. There are 16 residues in the CDR3. CDR1 is SQVTM and CDR2 is ANQGSEA in the germline V gene.

A word on this clonotype: A read error may be the cause here, since a much bigger clone is one base away. This chain uses TRBV7-9 with TRBJ1-5; D might be TRBD1 (5 bases). Germline CDR1 reads SEHNR; CDR2 reads FQNEAQ (reference sequence). V lost 4 bases, J lost 6 bases, and 13 bases lay in between. The CDR3 has 14 residues. The CDR3 DNA reads TGTGCCAGCAGCTCGTGGAGTGGGGGTCAGCCCCAGCATTTT. This translates into CASSSWSGGQPQHF.

This clonotype has a handful of counts. V and J are TRBV6-6 and TRBJ2-2; D call uncertain. V lost 2 bases and J lost 3, with 10 bases in between. The CDR3 runs to 15 residues. Germline CDR1 is MNHNY and CDR2 is SVGAGI (reference sequence). The CDR3 sequence is CASSYRRIYTGELFF. The CDR3 coding sequence is TGTGCCAGCAGTTACCGGCGGATCTACACCGGGGAGCTGTTTTTT.

This clonotype was seen repeatedly, ten times or more. This chain connects TRBV20-1 to TRBJ1-2; TRBD1 matches 9 bases. Germline values: CDR1 DFQATT, CDR2 SNEGSKA (reference sequence). With 5 bases clipped from V and 8 bases from J, the junction kept 15 bases outside the gene matches. There are 15 residues in the CDR3. The CDR3 DNA reads as TGCAGTGCTGGGCCCGGGACAGGGCCATTTTGGGGCTACACCTTC. The encoded protein is CSAGPGTGPFWGYTF.

A remark on this clonotype: The junction does not match germline at one end; this may be a read error. The V gene is TRBV7-2, the J gene TRBJ1-6; 7 bases line up with TRBD1. The germline V gene has CDR1 SGHTA and CDR2 FQGNSA. The CDR3 totals 15 residues. The CDR3 DNA is TGTGCCAGCAGCCCGCCGGACAGGCGGAATTCACCCCACCACTTT. This encodes CASSPPDRRNSPHHF.

As concerns this clonotype: The DNA is omitted, as the CDR3 cannot be located on it reliably, and the CDR3 follows TCRdb's listing. V gene TRBV2 combines with J gene TRBJ1-2; TRBD1 is taken as the D call from the table, unchecked against the DNA. The CDR3 sequence runs 15 residues, both termini included. Germline lookup yields CDR1 SNHLY and CDR2 FYNNEI. CDR3: CACSARVGGNYGYTF.

The genes are TRBV2 and TRBJ2-4; 9 nucleotides align to TRBD2. V lost 8 bases to trimming and J lost 9 bases; unmatched junction nucleotides: 11. Germline values: CDR1 SNHLY, CDR2 FYNNEI. CDR3 length: 14 amino acids. In DNA, the CDR3 is TGTGCCAGCGGGGGTAGCGGGAGTCGGAGCATTCAGTACTTC. This sequence encodes CASGGSGSRSIQYF.

The gene calls are TRBV7-9 and TRBJ2-3, with 8 nucleotides matching TRBD2. The junction had 4 bases not matched to a gene; V was cut back by 8 bases and J by 0 bases. Germline V gives CDR1 SEHNR, CDR2 FQNEAQ (reference sequence). The CDR3 runs to 14 residues. In nucleotides, the CDR3 is TGTGCCAGCGTACGGGGGGGGAGCACAGATACGCAGTATTTT. Translation: CASVRGGSTDTQYF.

V usage is TRBV10-3 and J usage is TRBJ1-1; D might be TRBD1 (5 bases). CDR3 length: 14 residues. V shed 4 bases and J shed 4 bases, with 13 bases lying between them. Germline CDR1 reads ENHRY; CDR2 reads SYGVKD. The CDR3: CAISGTDRLTEAFF. The CDR3 DNA reads as TGTGCCATCAGTGGTACCGACAGACTCACTGAAGCTTTCTTT.

This clonotype was recorded at least ten times. This chain uses TRBV9 with TRBJ2-7, with 7 nucleotides matching TRBD2. Germline CDR1 reads SGDLS; CDR2 reads YYNGEE. The CDR3 extends over 14 amino acids. V was clipped by 5 bases and J by 2 bases; unmatched bases: 7. CDR3 sequence reads: CASSASGGPYEQYF. Here the CDR3 DNA reads TGTGCCAGCAGTGCGTCGGGAGGTCCCTACGAGCAGTACTTC.

For the CDR3, the DNA is TGCAGTGCTAGAGACGCGTTGGTAGGCCGGCATAGTTCCTACGAGCAGTACTTC. Translating it yields CSARDALVGRHSSYEQYF. The gene calls are TRBV20-1 and TRBJ2-7, with D unresolved. The V end lost 0 bases, the J end lost 1 base, and 22 bases lay between the germline ends. The CDR3 loop spans 18 amino acids. Germline loops: CDR1 DFQATT, CDR2 SNEGSKA (reference sequence).

This clonotype was counted ten times or more. The chain recombines TRBV2 with TRBJ1-2; tentatively, D is TRBD1 (6 bases). Germline assignment: CDR1 SNHLY and CDR2 FYNNEI. Trimming cost V 1 base and J 5 bases, with 11 bases left between them. CDR3 length: 14 amino acids. CDR3 in DNA: TGTGCCAGCAGTGAAGGGGCAGGGGATTATGGCTACACCTTC. This encodes CASSEGAGDYGYTF.

This chain uses TRBV10-3 with TRBJ1-2, with TRBD1 identical over 8 bases. V trimming: 0 bases; J trimming: 4 bases; junction bases outside the gene matches: 1. In germline, CDR1 is ENHRY, CDR2 SYGVKD. The CDR3 is made up of 14 amino acids. CDR3 sequence: CAISESDRGYGYTF. The CDR3 nucleotides read TGTGCCATCAGTGAGTCCGACAGGGGCTATGGCTACACCTTC.

There are a few counts of this clonotype. The rearrangement joins TRBV15 to TRBJ2-7; D gene unclear. V lost 0 bases to trimming and J lost 5 bases, with 11 bases between them. The germline gives CDR1 LNHNV, CDR2 YYDKDF (reference sequence). The CDR3 spans 14 residues. The CDR3 reads CATSRDSRLDEQYF. In DNA form, the CDR3 reads TGTGCCACCAGCAGAGATTCCCGCTTGGACGAGCAGTACTTC.

This clonotype was seen more than once but under ten times. V usage is TRBV3-1 and J usage is TRBJ1-2, with D perhaps matching TRBD1 (6 bases). The CDR3 sequence is 14 residues long. V was trimmed by 4 bases and J by 4 bases, leaving 13 bases between them. Germline V lookup: CDR1 LGHDT, CDR2 YNNKEL (reference sequence). CDR3 sequence: CASSLPGVSYGYTF. Written as DNA, the CDR3 is TGTGCCAGCAGCCTACCAGGGGTAAGCTATGGCTACACCTTC.

The gene calls are TRBV6-4 and TRBJ1-1; 7 bases align to TRBD1. Looked up from germline, CDR1 is MRHNA and CDR2 is SNTAGT. The CDR3 sequence is 14 residues long. Unmatched junction bases numbered 4, after V lost 5 bases and J lost 1 base. CDR3 region: CASSQGGWNTEAFF. The CDR3 nucleotides read TGTGCCAGCAGTCAAGGGGGCTGGAACACTGAAGCTTTCTTT.

Turning to this clonotype: This may arise from a read error, as a much more abundant clone is one base away. The chain links TRBV5-1 to TRBJ1-3; D may be TRBD1 (6 bases). The CDR3 is 15 residues long. In germline, CDR1 is SGHRS, CDR2 YFSETQ. Trimming cost V 3 bases and J 6 bases, with 16 bases left between them. CDR3 DNA: TGCGCCAGCAGCTCGGGACAAAGTAGTGTAAACACCATATATTTT. It specifies CASSSGQSSVNTIYF.

This clonotype was detected only once. V is TRBV10-2 and J is TRBJ2-7; D perhaps matches TRBD1 (5 bases). The CDR3 loop spans 12 amino acids. V was trimmed by 5 bases and J by 1 base, leaving 6 bases between them. CDR1 is WSHSY and CDR2 is SAAADI in the germline V gene. The CDR3 coding sequence is TGCGCCAGCAGTCAGGGATCCTACGAGCAGTACTTC. The encoded protein is CASSQGSYEQYF.

In its sample, this clonotype was seen many times. This sequence joins TRBV2 and TRBJ1-5, with 8 bases identical to TRBD1. V gave up 7 bases and J gave up 5 bases; unmatched junction bases: 4. Looked up from germline, CDR1 is SNHLY and CDR2 is FYNNEI. The CDR3 has 13 amino acids. The CDR3 loop reads CASTSGGHQPQHF. CDR3 DNA sequence: TGTGCCAGCACGTCAGGGGGCCATCAGCCCCAGCATTTT.

This clonotype was recorded many times. This chain links TRBV19 with TRBJ1-5, with D unclear. Germline V lookup: CDR1 LNHDA, CDR2 SQIVND (reference sequence). This CDR3 has 14 residues. V gave up 5 bases and J gave up 3 bases, with 11 bases separating them. Here the CDR3 DNA reads TGTGCCAGTAGTTCCTATTCCGACAATCAGCCCCAGCATTTT. The encoded protein is CASSSYSDNQPQHF. The full variable domain, in which reference TRBV19 and TRBJ1-5 provide the parts outside the CDR3, is DGGITQSPKYLFRKEGQNVTLSCEQNLNHDAMYWYRQDPGQGLRLIYYSQIVNDFQKGDIAEGYSVSREKKESFPLTVTSAQKNPTAFYLCASSSYSDNQPQHFGDGTRLSIL.

This clonotype was seen once. The conserved phenylalanine or tryptophan is not found at the CDR3 terminus, so this likely reflects a read error. No DNA is shown, since the ends of the CDR3 on it are uncertain; the CDR3 is the one TCRdb lists. V and J are TRBV7-4 and TRBJ1-6. Germline V gives CDR1 SGHVT, CDR2 SQSDAQ. The CDR3 has 10 residues if both end residues are counted. The CDR3 loop is CASSLQSGLT.

The rearrangement uses TRBV20-1 and TRBJ2-3; 16 bases fit TRBD2. CDR3 length equals 19 residues. Germline-derived CDR1 and CDR2 are DFQATT and SNEGSKA (reference sequence). V lost 1 base, J lost 11 bases, and 18 bases stayed unmatched. The CDR3 spells CSARVPGLAGGRAYNEQYF. DNA of the CDR3: TGCAGTGCTAGAGTTCCGGGACTAGCGGGAGGGAGGGCCTACAATGAGCAGTATTTT.

This clonotype came up many times. This chain joins TRBV19 and TRBJ2-3, with 11 bases aligning to TRBD2. The V gene's germline CDR1 is LNHDA and CDR2 SQIVND (reference sequence). CDR3 length: 16 amino acids. The V segment lost 6 bases and the J segment 2 bases; nucleotides outside the gene matches: 7. CDR3 region: CASRTTSGGYTDTQYF. The CDR3 nucleotides are TGTGCCAGTAGGACTACTAGCGGGGGTTACACAGATACGCAGTATTTT.